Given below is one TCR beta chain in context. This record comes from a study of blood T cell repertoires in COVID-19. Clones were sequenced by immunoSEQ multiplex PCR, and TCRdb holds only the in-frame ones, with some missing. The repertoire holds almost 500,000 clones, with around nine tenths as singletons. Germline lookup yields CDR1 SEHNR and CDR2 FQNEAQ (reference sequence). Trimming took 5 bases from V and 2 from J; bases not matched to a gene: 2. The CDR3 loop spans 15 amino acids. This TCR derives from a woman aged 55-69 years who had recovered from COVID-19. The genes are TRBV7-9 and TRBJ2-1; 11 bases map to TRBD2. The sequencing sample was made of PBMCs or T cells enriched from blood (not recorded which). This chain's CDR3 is CASSALAGAYNEQFF. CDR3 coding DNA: TGTGCCAGCAGCGCACTAGCGGGGGCCTACAATGAGCAGTTCTTC.